This T cell receptor beta chain was sequenced in a study of cytomegalovirus exposure and HLA in healthy donors. Points from the study as a whole: The later analysis indicated that the majority of CMV-associated TCR beta chains appeared HLA-restricted. For most subjects, TCR beta sequences were reported to predict HLA-A and HLA-B alleles with accuracy.

Use of 60 Vbeta and 13 Jbeta primers characterized the PCR. TCRdb's table, derived via immunoSEQ multiplex PCR, lists solely in-frame clones and lacks some. Of approximately 100,000 clones listed, around 85% are singletons. As for this clone: Antigen: not known.

Donors showed nominal health when sampled, although they likely had unrecorded immune exposures. Sequencing was carried out using PBMCs. This sequence was found in a man aged 35-49 years in good health and CMV-seropositive.

This CDR3 is CASSFGDTPKGAQYF. CDR3 DNA: TGTGCCAGCAGCTTTGGCGACACCCCAAAAGGGGCCCAGTACTTC. The chain couples TRBV7-9 to TRBJ2-5, with a weak D call TRBD1 (5 bases). CDR1 SEHNR and CDR2 FQNEAQ come from the germline V gene (reference sequence). This CDR3 is 15 amino acids long. V shed 3 bases and J shed 9 bases, with 20 bases lying between them. The whole variable domain, filled in from reference TRBV7-9 and TRBJ2-5, reads DTGVSQNPRHKITKRGQNVTFRCDPISEHNRLYWYRQTLGQGPEFLTYFQNEAQLEKSRLLSDRFSAERPKGSFSTLEIQRTEQGDSAMYLCASSFGDTPKGAQYFGPGTRLLVL.